These 3 T cell receptor beta chains originate from one sample sequenced in a study of vaccination and CD4 T cells after COVID-19. Treatment here: approximately 9-day PBMC culture with coronavirus spike peptide pools or control peptides (ViraFEST assay). These CD4+ T cells came from an unexposed donor, sampled before the COVID-19 pandemic (2011-2018). An Oncomine TCR Beta short-read assay was used to sequence the DNA from cultured CD4+ T cells. TCRdb passed the PCR reads through MiXCR, listing each CDR3 protein once. The table includes about 9,900 distinct CDR3 sequences, more than 30% detected once. These TCRs are of unknown antigen specificity. Sequenced sample: CD4+ T cells from blood, cultured in vitro. Receptors originate from a human donor in good health.

This chain uses TRBV7-9 with TRBJ2-2; perhaps TRBD1 as D (5 bases). This CDR3 contains 14 residues. V was trimmed by 3 bases and J by 5 bases, leaving 10 bases between them. Germline V gene data show CDR1 as SEHNR and CDR2 as FQNEAQ (reference sequence). CDR3 in DNA: TGTGCCAGCAGCTTTCGAGGACAAACCGGGGAGCTGTTTTTT. Protein sequence: CASSFRGQTGELFF.

The chain is built from TRBV12-3 or TRBV12-4 and TRBJ2-7, with 11 nucleotides matching TRBD2. Trimming removed 6 bases from V and 4 bases from J; junction bases left unmatched: 5. This CDR3 is 14 amino acids long. The CDR3 loop reads CASSSGLAGYEQYF. The CDR3 nucleotides are TGTGCCAGCAGCTCAGGACTAGCGGGTTACGAGCAGTACTTC.

J is TRBJ2-7 and V is TRBV6-1, with 7 positions matching TRBD1. Germline CDR1 and CDR2: MNHNS and SASEGT. Trimming at V came to 1 base and at J to 1 base, leaving 1 base not matched to a gene. This CDR3 region has 14 residues. CDR3 amino acids: CASSEDRGSYEQYF. The CDR3 bases are TGTGCCAGCAGTGAAGACAGGGGATCCTACGAGCAGTACTTC.